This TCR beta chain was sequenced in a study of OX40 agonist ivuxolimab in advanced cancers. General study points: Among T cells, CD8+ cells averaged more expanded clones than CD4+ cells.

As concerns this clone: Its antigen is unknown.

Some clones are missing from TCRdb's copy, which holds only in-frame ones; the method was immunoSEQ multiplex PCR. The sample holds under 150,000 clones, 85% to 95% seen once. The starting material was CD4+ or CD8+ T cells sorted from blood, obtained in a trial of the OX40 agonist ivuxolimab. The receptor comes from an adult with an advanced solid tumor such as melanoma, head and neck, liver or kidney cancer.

The CDR3 is CASSFIQGGQPQHF. The CDR3 nucleotides read TGTGCCAGCAGTTTCATTCAGGGAGGTCAGCCCCAGCATTTT. The gene calls are TRBV27 and TRBJ1-5; perhaps TRBD1 as D (5 bases). Per germline, CDR1 MNHEY and CDR2 SMNVEV (reference sequence). The CDR3 has 14 amino acids. V was pared by 3 bases and J by 6 bases, with 12 bases between.